The clone carrying this TCR beta chain was counted a few times. The target antigen is unknown. TCRdb re-called the reads with MiXCR, one entry per CDR3 protein. The repertoire has about 140,000 distinct CDR3 sequences, about 6.5% of them found once; the top ten carry roughly 18%. These data are taken from a study of T cell repertoires in cytomegalovirus infection. For the study at large: Public TCR beta signature analysis indicated the presence of both CMV infection and matching HLA type.

Study results and caveats: What dominated the ex vivo response were HLA-C-restricted CMV-specific TCR beta clonotypes.

CDR3 length: 12 residues. The V segment lost 5 bases and the J segment 2 bases; nucleotides outside the gene matches: 0. Germline loops: CDR1 MNHEY, CDR2 SVGEGT. The source material was PBMCs. The origin of this receptor is a human donor in good health (CMV status not recorded). Some clones in this sample may be carry-over from other donors' samples. This sequence joins TRBV6-2 or TRBV6-3 and TRBJ2-7; 7 nucleotides align to TRBD1. The CDR3 protein is CASSGQAYEQYF. CDR3 bases: TGTGCCAGCAGTGGACAGGCCTACGAGCAGTACTTC.